This T cell receptor (beta chain) stems from a study of siplizumab effects on memory and regulatory T cells. Study findings and constraints: The majority of clones, roughly 80-95% of proliferating CD4+ or CD8+ clones, lacked an assignable naive or memory phenotype.

The CDR3 covers 16 residues. V was pared by 5 bases and J by 2 bases, with 19 bases between. Germline CDR1 is SEHNR and CDR2 is FQNEAQ (reference sequence). Concerning this clone: What it binds is not known.

The assay was immunoSEQ multiplex PCR, and TCRdb's table has in-frame clones only and misses some. The sample has 100,000 or so clones, 80% to 95% seen once; the top ten hold under 0.15%. The chain links TRBV7-9 to TRBJ2-7; maybe TRBD1 (6 bases). The sequence came from a human donor in good health. Input material: CD4+ T cells sorted from blood. CDR3 in DNA: TGTGCCAGCAGCCCGAGTGGGGGCCAACCTACCTACGAGCAGTACTTC. It translates to CASSPSGGQPTYEQYF.